Following are 27 T cell receptor beta chains from one sample sequenced in a study of response to subunit inactivated influenza vaccine. MiXCR, run by TCRdb on the RT-PCR reads, gives a single entry per CDR3 protein. There are about 650,000 distinct CDR3 sequences in the sample; 15% to 18% occur only once, and under 14% lies in the top ten. Sequencing used PBMCs from blood, obtained 11 to 12 days after vaccination. These receptors were obtained from a man in his fifties or sixties who received an inactivated influenza vaccine.

This rearrangement joins TRBV29-1 to TRBJ1-2; TRBD1 matches 8 bases. Germline V gene sequence: CDR1 SQVTM, CDR2 ANQGSEA. With 4 bases clipped from V and 6 bases from J, the junction kept 1 base outside the gene matches. The CDR3 is made up of 11 amino acids. The CDR3 reads CSVATGDGYTF. Written as DNA, the CDR3 is TGCAGCGTTGCGACAGGGGATGGCTACACCTTC.

The chain is built from TRBV20-1 and TRBJ2-5, with D perhaps being TRBD1 or TRBD2 (5 bases each). CDR3 size: 15 residues. The germline V and J ends were trimmed by 6 bases and 1 base, with 18 bases remaining between them. Germline V gene sequence: CDR1 DFQATT, CDR2 SNEGSKA (reference sequence). CDR3: CSADVGVGFQETQYF. The CDR3 DNA reads TGCAGTGCGGATGTGGGGGTGGGGTTCCAAGAGACCCAGTACTTC.

The rearrangement joins TRBV20-1 to TRBJ2-7; TRBD1 might be the D (6 bases). The V end was cut by 5 bases, the J end by 6 bases, with 23 bases between. The CDR3 spans 15 residues. The germline gives CDR1 DFQATT, CDR2 SNEGSKA (reference sequence). The CDR3 spells CSAPSPGHRPGEQYF. For the CDR3, the DNA is TGCAGTGCTCCCTCCCCGGGACACCGCCCCGGCGAGCAGTACTTC.

The chain recombines TRBV6-2 or TRBV6-3 with TRBJ1-5, with a tentative D call TRBD1 (6 bases). The CDR3 loop spans 17 amino acids. Germline CDR1 MNHEY, CDR2 SVGEGT. V was pared by 0 bases and J by 2 bases, with 14 bases between. The CDR3 DNA reads as TGTGCCAGCAGTTACTCGACGTCGGGGGCAGGCAATCAGCCCCAGCATTTT. Protein product: CASSYSTSGAGNQPQHF.

The rearrangement joins TRBV11-2 to TRBJ2-1; 7 nucleotides line up with TRBD1. Germline lookup yields CDR1 SGHAT and CDR2 FQNNGV. Trimming removed 5 bases from V and 8 bases from J; junction bases left unmatched: 12. CDR3 length: 15 residues. CDR3 residues: CASSGLTGRGYEQFF. CDR3 DNA: TGTGCCAGCAGCGGCCTGACAGGGAGAGGCTATGAGCAGTTCTTC.

V is TRBV6-2 or TRBV6-3 and J is TRBJ1-1; perhaps TRBD1 as D (5 bases). This CDR3 has 12 residues. The germline CDR1 and CDR2 sequences are MNHEY and SVGEGT. Trimming took 6 bases from V and 8 from J, leaving 13 bases between them. This CDR3 reads CASRGRAREAFF. The CDR3, as DNA: TGTGCCAGCAGGGGCAGGGCAAGGGAAGCTTTCTTT.

This clonotype has a handful of counts. This rearrangement joins TRBV20-1 to TRBJ2-3; the D gene is possibly TRBD2 (5 bases). Between the trimmed V and J ends, which lost 6 bases and 3 bases, there was a span of 19 bases. This CDR3 has 15 amino acids. The germline CDR1 and CDR2 sequences are DFQATT and SNEGSKA (reference sequence). This chain's CDR3 is CSAPEADSKTDTQYF. CDR3 in DNA: TGCAGTGCGCCGGAGGCCGACTCGAAAACAGATACGCAGTATTTT.

Only a few counts were recorded for this clonotype. This chain connects TRBV29-1 to TRBJ2-1; TRBD2 aligns across 8 bases. The CDR3 is 15 amino acids. From germline, CDR1 is SQVTM and CDR2 ANQGSEA. V was clipped by 7 bases and J by 4 bases; unmatched bases: 12. As DNA, the CDR3 is TGCAGCGCCGTCGGGGCGGGGGGCCTATACAATGAGCAGTTCTTC. This sequence encodes CSAVGAGGLYNEQFF.

This clonotype showed up just a few times. The CDR3 sequence is CASSLDRVSNTEAFF. The CDR3 bases are TGCGCCAGCAGCTTGGATCGGGTTTCGAACACTGAAGCTTTCTTT. This chain joins TRBV5-1 and TRBJ1-1; no clear D. CDR3 length equals 15 residues. Germline lookup yields CDR1 SGHRS and CDR2 YFSETQ. Trimming shortened V by 0 bases and J by 1 base, and 10 bases separated the two germline ends.

This clonotype appeared a few times. V and J are TRBV5-1 and TRBJ1-5; no clear D gene. Germline CDR1 SGHRS, CDR2 YFSETQ. The CDR3 totals 15 residues. V was shortened by 0 bases and J by 5 bases, with 12 bases between the two germline ends. The CDR3 is CASSLAAGKDQPQHF. The CDR3 DNA is TGCGCCAGCAGCTTGGCCGCAGGCAAGGATCAGCCCCAGCATTTT.

This clonotype was recorded a few times. The DNA of the CDR3 is TGTGCCAGCAGCTTTGGACTCGGGACCGGCACCGGGGAGCTGTTTTTT. This sequence encodes CASSFGLGTGTGELFF. This sequence joins TRBV7-2 and TRBJ2-2; D is possibly TRBD1 or TRBD2 (5 bases each). CDR1 and CDR2 (germline): SGHTA, FQGNSA. This CDR3 comprises 16 residues. V dropped 3 bases and J dropped 4 bases, with 15 bases sitting between them.

This clonotype came up a few times. The gene calls are TRBV12-3 or TRBV12-4 and TRBJ2-1; 9 positions match TRBD2. V shed 3 bases, J shed 3 bases, and the junction held 3 bases outside the gene matches. The CDR3 has 15 residues. The CDR3 loop reads CASSLPSGIYNEQFF. The CDR3 nucleotides read TGTGCCAGCAGTTTGCCTAGCGGGATCTACAATGAGCAGTTCTTC.

The chain recombines TRBV12-3 or TRBV12-4 with TRBJ2-5; unclear D gene. Trimming cost V 2 bases and J 1 base, with 8 bases left between them. The CDR3 totals 14 residues. The CDR3 DNA is TGTGCCAGCAGTTTATTGTTAGCCCAAGAGACCCAGTACTTC. Its translation is CASSLLLAQETQYF.

This clonotype turned up a few times. The V and J genes are TRBV10-2 and TRBJ2-7; either TRBD1 or TRBD2 may fit D (6 bases each). CDR1 is WSHSY and CDR2 is SAAADI in the germline V gene. Deletions cut 1 base from V and 2 bases from J, with 9 bases between. CDR3 length equals 14 residues. CDR3 residues: CASSELGGPYEQYF. The CDR3 nucleotides read TGCGCCAGCAGTGAGTTGGGGGGCCCCTACGAGCAGTACTTC.

The table lists this clonotype with a few counts. The chain carries TRBV15 and TRBJ2-7, with 7 bases aligning to TRBD1. The trim removed 0 bases at V and 2 bases at J, leaving 7 bases unmatched. This CDR3 has 16 residues. Germline V lookup: CDR1 LNHNV, CDR2 YYDKDF (reference sequence). The DNA of the CDR3 is TGTGCCACCAGCAGAGATGGGATCAGGGGGACCTACGAGCAGTACTTC. As protein: CATSRDGIRGTYEQYF.

This chain joins TRBV29-1 and TRBJ1-1, with D hard to call. Germline CDR1 is SQVTM and CDR2 is ANQGSEA. The ends were cut back, 6 bases at V and 4 bases at J, with 18 bases in the middle. This CDR3 is built from 14 residues. CDR3 amino acids: CSVERSVVGTEAFF. CDR3 in DNA: TGCAGCGTCGAAAGAAGTGTTGTGGGCACTGAAGCTTTCTTT.

This chain joins TRBV11-3 and TRBJ2-3; 9 nucleotides match TRBD2. After removal of 2 bases from V and 4 bases from J, the junction contained 7 bases not matched to a gene. The CDR3 runs 16 residues. Germline lookup yields CDR1 SGHNT and CDR2 YENEEA. CDR3: CASSLSAGGLPDTQYF. The DNA of the CDR3 is TGTGCCAGCAGCTTAAGCGCGGGGGGGCTCCCAGATACGCAGTATTTT.

There are many counts of this clonotype. The V and J genes are TRBV6-1 and TRBJ2-7; 8 bases line up with TRBD1. V trimming: 6 bases; J trimming: 0 bases; junction bases outside the gene matches: 7. From germline, CDR1 is MNHNS and CDR2 SASEGT. This CDR3 is 15 amino acids long. Here the CDR3 DNA reads TGTGCCAGCAGACCTGGACAGGGCAACTCCTACGAGCAGTACTTC. Amino acid sequence: CASRPGQGNSYEQYF.

This clonotype has just a few counts. The chain has TRBV12-3 or TRBV12-4 and TRBJ2-7; no clear D. This CDR3 has 14 amino acids. V lost 2 bases, J lost 1 base, and 9 bases lay in between. This CDR3 is CASSLSQQSYEQYF. CDR3 DNA sequence: TGTGCCAGCAGTTTATCGCAGCAGTCCTACGAGCAGTACTTC.

J is TRBJ2-4 and V is TRBV28; unclear D gene. Trimming cost V 5 bases and J 3 bases, with 20 bases left between them. There are 17 residues in the CDR3. CDR1 and CDR2 from the germline V gene are MDHEN and SYDVKM. Written as DNA, the CDR3 is TGTGCCAGCAGTCAATGGACGAAGGCTGTTGACAAAAACATTCAGTACTTC. Translated: CASSQWTKAVDKNIQYF.

This clonotype was seen many times. V and J are TRBV5-1 and TRBJ2-7; TRBD2 aligns across 8 bases. The CDR3 has 13 residues. With 3 bases clipped from V and 4 bases from J, the junction kept 3 bases outside the gene matches. CDR1 SGHRS and CDR2 YFSETQ come from the germline V gene. In DNA, the CDR3 is TGCGCCAGCAGCTCGACTAGCGATTACGAGCAGTACTTC. Amino acid sequence: CASSSTSDYEQYF.

The rearrangement uses TRBV4-1 and TRBJ2-7; D is possibly TRBD1 or TRBD2 (6 bases each). CDR3 length equals 16 residues. The V end was cut by 0 bases, the J end by 6 bases, with 18 bases between. Per germline, CDR1 MGHRA and CDR2 YSYEKL. In DNA, the CDR3 is TGCGCCAGCAGCCAAGATCCCAGTACCAGGGGAGGCGAGCAGTACTTC. It translates to CASSQDPSTRGGEQYF.

This chain links TRBV7-9 with TRBJ2-5, with D perhaps TRBD2 (6 bases). Germline V gene sequence: CDR1 SEHNR, CDR2 FQNEAQ (reference sequence). Trimming removed 2 bases at V and 2 bases at J, with 15 bases between. This CDR3 is built from 16 residues. The CDR3 reads CASSLSELAVQETQYF. The DNA for the CDR3 is TGTGCCAGCAGCTTATCTGAACTAGCCGTACAAGAGACCCAGTACTTC.

This chain's CDR3 is CASSYSHSWTGLNQPQHF. The CDR3 DNA reads as TGTGCCAGCAGTTACTCACATTCTTGGACAGGGTTAAATCAGCCCCAGCATTTT. This chain uses TRBV6-2 or TRBV6-3 with TRBJ1-5, with 8 nucleotides matching TRBD1. After removal of 0 bases from V and 4 bases from J, the junction contained 11 bases not matched to a gene. The CDR3 covers 18 residues. Germline values: CDR1 MNHEY, CDR2 SVGEGT.

This clonotype was recorded many times. V and J are TRBV4-1 and TRBJ1-2, with D unresolved. This CDR3 spans 16 amino acids. The V and J ends lost 0 bases and 6 bases respectively, with 17 bases between them. Per the germline V gene, CDR1 is MGHRA and CDR2 is YSYEKL. The CDR3 DNA reads as TGCGCCAGCAGCCAAGATCTTAATGTCGGTGGAAATGGCTACACCTTC. The encoded protein is CASSQDLNVGGNGYTF.

V usage is TRBV6-1 and J usage is TRBJ2-3; the D gene is possibly TRBD2 (6 bases). The CDR3 has 13 residues. Germline-derived CDR1 and CDR2 are MNHNS and SASEGT. Trimming took off 7 bases at V and 4 bases at J, with 12 bases between the two ends. The CDR3 loop is CASMWGGADTQYF. The CDR3 nucleotides read TGTGCCAGCATGTGGGGAGGAGCAGATACGCAGTATTTT.

The V and J genes are TRBV6-2 or TRBV6-3 and TRBJ2-2, with 13 bases fitting TRBD2. This CDR3 is built from 15 residues. Trimming removed 8 bases from V and 0 bases from J; junction bases left unmatched: 0. The germline gives CDR1 MNHEY, CDR2 SVGEGT. This chain's CDR3 is CASGTSGTNTGELFF. Written as DNA, the CDR3 is TGTGCCAGCGGGACTAGCGGGACGAACACCGGGGAGCTGTTTTTT.